The rows below give T cell receptor beta chains drawn from one sample of a study of shared clonotypes between healthy human individuals. Profiled with immunoSEQ multiplex PCR; TCRdb holds only in-frame clones, not every one. The sample holds approximately 500,000 clones; roughly 95% are singletons and the top ten take 0.055% to 0.075%. The sequenced sample was naive CD4+ T cells sorted from blood. Receptors were obtained from a woman aged 25 to 45 in good health. Each CDR3 is given with its conserved first and last residue. D genes are given only for firm matches. Not all rows give a size; the values are once, few, many and, for expanded clones, a class.

clone_size: -; v_call: TRBV27; j_call: TRBJ1-6; d_call: -; cdr3_nt: TGTGCCAGCAGTTGGGGTGGGTATAATTCACCCCTCCACTTT; cdr3_aa: CASSWGGYNSPLHF
clone_size: once; v_call: TRBV5-1; j_call: TRBJ1-1; d_call: -; cdr3_nt: TGCGCCAGCAGCTTGGGTGGGGGTAACACTGAAGCTTTCTTT; cdr3_aa: CASSLGGGNTEAFF
clone_size: -; v_call: TRBV28; j_call: TRBJ2-7; d_call: -; cdr3_nt: TGTGCCAGCAGTTCCCCCGGGGTCGGAAGCCACGAGCAGTACTTC; cdr3_aa: CASSSPGVGSHEQYF
clone_size: once; v_call: TRBV25-1; j_call: TRBJ2-5; d_call: TRBD2; cdr3_nt: TGTGCCAGCAGTGAGGGCGGGAGCCAAGAGACCCAGTACTTC; cdr3_aa: CASSEGGSQETQYF
clone_size: -; v_call: TRBV5-1; j_call: TRBJ2-7; d_call: TRBD2; cdr3_nt: TGCGCCAGCAGCCTCGGACTAGCGGGAACCTACGAGCAGTACTTC; cdr3_aa: CASSLGLAGTYEQYF
clone_size: -; v_call: TRBV18; j_call: TRBJ1-2; d_call: -; cdr3_nt: TGTGCCAGCTCACCAGAAGGGCTCACGTATGGCTACACCTTC; cdr3_aa: CASSPEGLTYGYTF
clone_size: -; v_call: TRBV2; j_call: TRBJ1-5; d_call: -; cdr3_nt: TGTGCCAGCAGTGTGGACGGCAGAACAGATCAGCCCCAGCATTTT; cdr3_aa: CASSVDGRTDQPQHF
clone_size: -; v_call: TRBV25-1; j_call: TRBJ1-2; d_call: -; cdr3_nt: TGTGCCAGCAGTGAACCAGGCAGCTATGGCTACACCTTC; cdr3_aa: CASSEPGSYGYTF
clone_size: -; v_call: TRBV19; j_call: TRBJ1-1; d_call: -; cdr3_nt: TGTGCCAGTAGTATCCCCTCCAGGGACGGGGACACTGAAGCTTTCTTT; cdr3_aa: CASSIPSRDGDTEAFF
clone_size: -; v_call: TRBV19; j_call: TRBJ2-2; d_call: TRBD2; cdr3_nt: TGTGCCAGTAGTCCCCCGGGACTAGCCGGGGAGCTGTTTTTT; cdr3_aa: CASSPPGLAGELFF
clone_size: -; v_call: TRBV18; j_call: TRBJ2-5; d_call: TRBD2; cdr3_nt: TGTGCCAGCTCACCACGGGGACTAGCGGACGAGACCCAGTACTTC; cdr3_aa: CASSPRGLADETQYF
clone_size: -; v_call: TRBV27; j_call: TRBJ2-7; d_call: -; cdr3_nt: TGTGCCAGCAGTTCTCCCGGGACTGCAACCTACGAGCAGTACTTC; cdr3_aa: CASSSPGTATYEQYF
clone_size: -; v_call: TRBV2; j_call: TRBJ1-4; d_call: -; cdr3_nt: TGTGCCAGCAGTGGGCAGCCAACTAATGAAAAACTGTTTTTT; cdr3_aa: CASSGQPTNEKLFF
clone_size: -; v_call: TRBV30; j_call: TRBJ1-1; d_call: -; cdr3_nt: TGTGCCTGCCAGCGGGGGGCGGGCACTGAAGCTTTCTTT; cdr3_aa: CACQRGAGTEAFF
clone_size: -; v_call: TRBV2; j_call: TRBJ1-2; d_call: -; cdr3_nt: TGTGCCAGCAGGCCTGACAACAACCTGTATGGCTACACCTTC; cdr3_aa: CASRPDNNLYGYTF
clone_size: -; v_call: TRBV4-1; j_call: TRBJ1-1; d_call: -; cdr3_nt: TGCGCCAGCAGCCAAGTTCACGGACAGACGAACACTGAAGCTTTCTTT; cdr3_aa: CASSQVHGQTNTEAFF
clone_size: -; v_call: TRBV6-5; j_call: TRBJ2-7; d_call: TRBD2; cdr3_nt: TGTGCCAGCGGGATTGCGGGAGTGTCCTACGAGCAGTACTTC; cdr3_aa: CASGIAGVSYEQYF
clone_size: -; v_call: TRBV19; j_call: TRBJ1-6; d_call: TRBD1; cdr3_nt: TGTGCCAGTAGTATCATGGGACAGGGTGCTTCACCCCTCCACTTT; cdr3_aa: CASSIMGQGASPLHF
clone_size: -; v_call: TRBV27; j_call: TRBJ2-2; d_call: -; cdr3_nt: TGTGCCAGCATAAGATCGGGTCTAAACACCGGGGAGCTGTTTTTT; cdr3_aa: CASIRSGLNTGELFF
clone_size: -; v_call: TRBV28; j_call: TRBJ2-7; d_call: TRBD2; cdr3_nt: TGTGCCAGCAGTTTGGGGGGGATCTCCTACGAGCAGTACTTC; cdr3_aa: CASSLGGISYEQYF